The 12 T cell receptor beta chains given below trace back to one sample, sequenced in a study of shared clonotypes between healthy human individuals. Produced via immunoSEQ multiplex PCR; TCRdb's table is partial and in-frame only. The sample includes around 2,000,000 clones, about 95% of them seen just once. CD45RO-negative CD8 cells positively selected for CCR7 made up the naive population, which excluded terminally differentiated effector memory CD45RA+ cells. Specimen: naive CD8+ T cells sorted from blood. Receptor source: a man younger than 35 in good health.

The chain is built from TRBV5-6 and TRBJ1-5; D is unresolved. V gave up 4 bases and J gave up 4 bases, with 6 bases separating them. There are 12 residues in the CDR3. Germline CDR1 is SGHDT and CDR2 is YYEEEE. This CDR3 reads CASSMGNQPQHF. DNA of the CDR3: TGTGCCAGCAGCATGGGTAATCAGCCCCAGCATTTT.

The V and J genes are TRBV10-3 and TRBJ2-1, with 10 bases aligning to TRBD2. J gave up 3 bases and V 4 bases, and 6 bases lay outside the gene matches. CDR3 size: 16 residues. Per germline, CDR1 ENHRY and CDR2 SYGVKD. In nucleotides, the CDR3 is TGTGCCATCAGTGTAGCAGCGGGAGGGCTCTACAATGAGCAGTTCTTC. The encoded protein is CAISVAAGGLYNEQFF.

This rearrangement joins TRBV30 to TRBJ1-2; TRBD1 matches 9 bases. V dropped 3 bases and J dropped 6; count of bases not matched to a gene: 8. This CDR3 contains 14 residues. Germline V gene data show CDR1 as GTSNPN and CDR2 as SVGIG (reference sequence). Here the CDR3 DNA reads TGTGCCTGGAGCGGGGGACAGGGAGGGGATGGCTACACCTTC. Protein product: CAWSGGQGGDGYTF. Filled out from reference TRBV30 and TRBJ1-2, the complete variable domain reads SQTIHQWPATLVQPVGSPLSLECTVEGTSNPNLYWYRQAAGRGLQLLFYSVGIGQISSEVPQNLSASRPQDRQFILSSKKLLLSDSGFYLCAWSGGQGGDGYTFGSGTRLTVV.

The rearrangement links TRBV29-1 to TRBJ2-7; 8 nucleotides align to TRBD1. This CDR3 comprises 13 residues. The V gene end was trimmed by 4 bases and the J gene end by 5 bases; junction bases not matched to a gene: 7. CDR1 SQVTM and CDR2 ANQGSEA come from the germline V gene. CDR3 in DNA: TGCAGCGTTGTCCCGACAGGGGTTGACGAGCAGTACTTC. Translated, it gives CSVVPTGVDEQYF.

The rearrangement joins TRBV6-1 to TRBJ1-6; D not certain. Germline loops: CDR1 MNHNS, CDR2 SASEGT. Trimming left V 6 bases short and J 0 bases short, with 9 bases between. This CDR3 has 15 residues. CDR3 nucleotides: TGTGCCAGCAGCCCAGAGCACTCCTATAATTCACCCCTCCACTTT. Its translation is CASSPEHSYNSPLHF.

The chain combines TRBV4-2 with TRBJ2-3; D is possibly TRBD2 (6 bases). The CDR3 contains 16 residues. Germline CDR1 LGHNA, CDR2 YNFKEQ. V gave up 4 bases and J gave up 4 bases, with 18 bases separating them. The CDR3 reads CASSLTIGGIADTQYF. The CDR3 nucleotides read TGTGCCAGCAGCCTTACTATAGGCGGGATCGCAGATACGCAGTATTTT.

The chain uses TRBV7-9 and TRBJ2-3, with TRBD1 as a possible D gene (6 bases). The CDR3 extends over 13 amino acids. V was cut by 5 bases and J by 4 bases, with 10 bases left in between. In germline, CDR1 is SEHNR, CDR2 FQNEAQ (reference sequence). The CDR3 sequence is CASSPTGPDTQYF. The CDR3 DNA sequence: TGTGCCAGCAGCCCAACAGGGCCAGATACGCAGTATTTT.

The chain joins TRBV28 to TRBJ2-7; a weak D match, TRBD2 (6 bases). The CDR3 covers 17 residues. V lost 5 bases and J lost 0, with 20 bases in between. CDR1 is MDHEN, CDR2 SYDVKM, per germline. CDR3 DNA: TGTGCCAGCAGTGGCCTGGGACTGGGATCTAACTCCTACGAGCAGTACTTC. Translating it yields CASSGLGLGSNSYEQYF. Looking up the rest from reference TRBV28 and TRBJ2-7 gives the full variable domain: DVKVTQSSRYLVKRTGEKVFLECVQDMDHENMFWYRQDPGLGLRLIYFSYDVKMKEKGDIPEGYSVSREKKERFSLILESASTNQTSMYLCASSGLGLGSNSYEQYFGPGTRLTVT.

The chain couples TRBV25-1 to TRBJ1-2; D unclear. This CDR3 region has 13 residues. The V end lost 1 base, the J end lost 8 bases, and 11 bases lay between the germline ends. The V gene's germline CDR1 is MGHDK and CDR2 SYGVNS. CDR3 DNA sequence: TGTGCCAGCAGTGAATCACTGGTGTACGGCTACACCTTC. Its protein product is CASSESLVYGYTF.

CDR3 in amino acids: CASSHTHSSPNQPQHF. The CDR3 region has the DNA TGCGCCAGCAGCCACACCCACAGCTCCCCCAATCAGCCCCAGCATTTT. This chain joins TRBV4-1 and TRBJ1-5; unclear D gene. Per germline, CDR1 MGHRA and CDR2 YSYEKL. The CDR3 sequence is 16 residues long. V dropped 3 bases and J dropped 3 bases, with 15 bases sitting between them.

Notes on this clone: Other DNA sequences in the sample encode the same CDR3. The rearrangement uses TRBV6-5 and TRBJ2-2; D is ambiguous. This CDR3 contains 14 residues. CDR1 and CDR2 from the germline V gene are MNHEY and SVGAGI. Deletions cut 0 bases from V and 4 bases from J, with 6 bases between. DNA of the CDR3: TGTGCCAGCAGTTACTCCACGGGCACCGGGGAGCTGTTTTTT. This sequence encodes CASSYSTGTGELFF.

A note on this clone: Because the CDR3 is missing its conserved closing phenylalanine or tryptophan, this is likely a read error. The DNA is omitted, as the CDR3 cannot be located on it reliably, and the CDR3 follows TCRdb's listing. The CDR3 protein is CASSLGSSAPGRY. This chain joins TRBV7-9 and TRBJ2-4; the listed D gene, TRBD2, was not tested against the DNA. The CDR3 sequence runs 13 residues, both termini included. Germline V gene data show CDR1 as SEHNR and CDR2 as FQNEAQ (reference sequence).